Sequencing of this T cell receptor (beta chain) was carried out in a study of cytomegalovirus exposure and HLA in healthy donors. Study context: From HLA-typed donors, an early data release held about 85 million unique TCRs.

On this clone: Its target is unknown.

Findings and limits, study-wide: With further analysis later on, most CMV-associated TCR beta chains appeared HLA-restricted. TRBV6-2, TRBV6-3 and some other V segments were unresolvable in 87-base-pair reads. Per a prior analysis, the majority of TCR beta V segments were productive roughly 90% or roughly 30% of the time.

The PCR was carried out with 60 Vbeta primers and 13 Jbeta primers. Some clones are missing from TCRdb's copy, which holds only in-frame ones; the method was immunoSEQ multiplex PCR. There are about 200,000 clones in the sample; around 80% occur only once, and 1.9% lies in the top ten. The ends lost 1 base at V and 0 bases at J; junction bases unmatched: 14. The germline V gene encodes CDR1 SGDLS and CDR2 YYNGEE. This CDR3 contains 19 residues. The TCR was taken from a man aged 25 to 40 in good health and CMV-seronegative. This chain joins TRBV9 and TRBJ2-5, with 8 bases that match TRBD1. Sequencing input: PBMCs. The CDR3 reads CASSVRAPTGTGNQETQYF. CDR3 in DNA: TGTGCCAGCAGCGTAAGGGCCCCGACCGGGACAGGAAACCAAGAGACCCAGTACTTC. Drawing the rest from reference TRBV9 and TRBJ2-5, the complete variable domain is DSGVTQTPKHLITATGQRVTLRCSPRSGDLSVYWYQQSLDQGLQFLIQYYNGEERAKGNILERFSAQQFPDLHSELNLSSLELGDSALYFCASSVRAPTGTGNQETQYFGPGTRLLVL.